Below, 23 T cell receptor beta chains from the same sample are listed, as sequenced in a study of blood T cell repertoires in COVID-19. Using immunoSEQ multiplex PCR, the repertoire was profiled, and TCRdb retains in-frame clones only, with some absent. Of roughly 190,000 clones in the sample, more than 75% were seen once. Sequencing input: peripheral blood. Receptors originate from a man aged 40-49 years with active or convalescent COVID-19.

V usage is TRBV28 and J usage is TRBJ1-2, with a weak D call TRBD1 (5 bases). The V and J ends lost 9 bases and 5 bases respectively, with 16 bases between them. The CDR3 spans 13 residues. Germline-derived CDR1 and CDR2 are MDHEN and SYDVKM. CDR3 in amino acids: CASTPGQSYGYTF. The CDR3 DNA is TGTGCCAGTACCCCCGGACAAAGTTATGGCTACACCTTC.

V and J are TRBV18 and TRBJ1-6; possibly TRBD1 for D (6 bases). Trimming cost V 1 base and J 2 bases, with 9 bases left between them. This CDR3 contains 16 residues. Germline loops: CDR1 KGHSH, CDR2 LQKENI. CDR3 sequence (DNA): TGTGCCAGCTCACCACAACAGGGAGCCTATAATTCACCCCTCCACTTT. This translates into CASSPQQGAYNSPLHF.

This chain links TRBV11-2 with TRBJ2-7, with 12 bases aligning to TRBD2. This CDR3 has 13 amino acids. Germline CDR1 is SGHAT and CDR2 is FQNNGV. V was pared by 4 bases and J by 13 bases, with 8 bases of the junction left unmatched. The CDR3 nucleotides are TGTGCCAGCAGCTCGACCACTAGCGGGAGGCCCTACTTC. Amino acids: CASSSTTSGRPYF. Full variable domain (remainder filled in from reference TRBV11-2 and TRBJ2-7): EAGVAQSPRYKIIEKRQSVAFWCNPISGHATLYWYQQILGQGPKLLIQFQNNGVVDDSQLPKDRFSAERLKGVDSTLKIQPAKLEDSAVYLCASSSTTSGRPYFGPGTRLTVT.

The CDR3 DNA follows: TGTGCCAGCAGTAGGACAGGGACTAATTCACCCCTCCACTTT. This encodes CASSRTGTNSPLHF. The genes are TRBV27 and TRBJ1-6, with TRBD1 identical over 8 bases. CDR1 and CDR2 from the germline V gene are MNHEY and SMNVEV (reference sequence). Losses at the gene ends were 5 bases for V and 6 bases for J; bases not matched to a gene: 3. The CDR3 is made up of 14 amino acids.

The chain joins TRBV19 to TRBJ2-3; 8 bases map to TRBD1. Germline assignment: CDR1 LNHDA and CDR2 SQIVND (reference sequence). The CDR3 length is 13 residues. V dropped 5 bases and J dropped 6; count of bases not matched to a gene: 4. CDR3 loop: CASSPRGRDTQYF. CDR3 sequence (DNA): TGTGCCAGTAGTCCCAGGGGGCGGGATACGCAGTATTTT.

V gene TRBV30 combines with J gene TRBJ1-4; D ambiguous. V was pared by 0 bases and J by 8 bases, with 10 bases between. This CDR3 is built from 13 residues. Germline CDR1 GTSNPN, CDR2 SVGIG (reference sequence). The CDR3, as DNA: TGTGCCTGGAGTGTACGGCGGAGCGAAAAACTGTTTTTT. Its protein is CAWSVRRSEKLFF.

The chain has TRBV9 and TRBJ1-4; D call uncertain. The ends were cut back, 0 bases at V and 8 bases at J, with 11 bases in the middle. The CDR3 is made up of 14 amino acids. The germline V gene has CDR1 SGDLS and CDR2 YYNGEE. CDR3 sequence reads: CASSVGGWAEKLFF. The CDR3 DNA sequence: TGTGCCAGCAGCGTAGGCGGGTGGGCGGAAAAACTGTTTTTT.

This rearrangement joins TRBV7-2 to TRBJ2-6; tentative D call: TRBD1 (6 bases). Germline loops: CDR1 SGHTA, CDR2 FQGNSA. V was pared by 3 bases and J by 3 bases, with 15 bases between. The CDR3 sequence is 17 residues long. Here the CDR3 reads CASSFLASGVGANVLTF. In nucleotides, the CDR3 is TGTGCCAGCAGCTTTCTAGCCTCAGGGGTTGGGGCCAACGTCCTGACTTTC.

The chain recombines TRBV5-8 with TRBJ2-5; D not resolved. Germline V lookup: CDR1 SGHTS, CDR2 YDEGEE. Trimming left V 0 bases short and J 5 bases short, with 20 bases between. The CDR3 has 17 amino acids. CDR3 nucleotide sequence: TGTGCCAGCAGCTTGGCCATCAGGATGACCCATCGGGAGACCCAGTACTTC. Translation gives CASSLAIRMTHRETQYF.

This chain links TRBV6-5 with TRBJ2-3; D gene unclear. Germline V gene data show CDR1 as MNHEY and CDR2 as SVGAGI. The CDR3 is made up of 16 amino acids. V lost 2 bases, J lost 0 bases, and 12 bases lay in between. In DNA, the CDR3 is TGTGCCAGCAGTTACGCCGGAACGACTAGCACAGATACGCAGTATTTT. The encoded protein is CASSYAGTTSTDTQYF.

V is TRBV14 and J is TRBJ1-2, with 7 nucleotides matching TRBD1. This CDR3 spans 18 amino acids. The V segment lost 4 bases and the J segment 0 bases; nucleotides outside the gene matches: 14. Germline loops: CDR1 SGHDN, CDR2 FVKESK. The DNA for the CDR3 is TGTGCCAGCAGCCCGCTCCACCGCGGACAGGACCCTAACTATGGCTACACCTTC. Residues: CASSPLHRGQDPNYGYTF.

This chain joins TRBV6-5 and TRBJ1-1; 7 bases align to TRBD1. The length of the CDR3 is 12 residues. The V gene end was trimmed by 6 bases and the J gene end by 5 bases; junction bases not matched to a gene: 3. Germline V CDR1 and CDR2: MNHEY, SVGAGI. In DNA form, the CDR3 reads TGTGCCAGCAGCTTCAGGGGGACTGAAGCTTTCTTT. Translating gives CASSFRGTEAFF.

V gene TRBV4-2 combines with J gene TRBJ1-4, with D tentatively TRBD1 (6 bases). The V end lost 1 base, the J end lost 3 bases, and 9 bases lay between the germline ends. CDR1 is LGHNA, CDR2 YNFKEQ, per germline. The CDR3 spans 15 residues. The CDR3 loop reads CASSQGGQPNEKLFF. The CDR3 DNA reads as TGTGCCAGCAGCCAAGGTGGACAGCCTAATGAAAAACTGTTTTTT.

This sequence joins TRBV7-9 and TRBJ2-1; the match to TRBD2 covers 7 bases. CDR3 length: 16 residues. Germline V gene lookup returns CDR1 SEHNR and CDR2 FQNEAQ (reference sequence). V dropped 4 bases and J dropped 3; count of bases not matched to a gene: 9. This CDR3 is CASSSLGGKSYNEQFF. The CDR3, as DNA: TGTGCCAGCAGCTCCCTGGGGGGGAAAAGCTACAATGAGCAGTTCTTC.

The chain has TRBV5-1 and TRBJ2-3; TRBD2 is a possible D gene (7 bases). The CDR3 is made up of 16 amino acids. Germline CDR1 is SGHRS and CDR2 is YFSETQ. Trimming cost V 4 bases and J 1 base, with 16 bases left between them. The CDR3 nucleotides are TGCGCCAGCAGCCGGGACAACCGGGGGGGCACAGATACGCAGTATTTT. Amino acid sequence: CASSRDNRGGTDTQYF.

V gene TRBV19 combines with J gene TRBJ1-1; D unclear. V was trimmed by 5 bases and J by 2 bases, leaving 6 bases between them. This CDR3 region has 12 residues. Per the germline V gene, CDR1 is LNHDA and CDR2 is SQIVND (reference sequence). The CDR3 DNA reads as TGTGCCAGTAGTCCAGGAAACACTGAAGCTTTCTTT. Encoded protein: CASSPGNTEAFF.

The chain carries TRBV19 and TRBJ2-7; D is perhaps TRBD1 (5 bases). Trimming cost V 4 bases and J 6 bases, with 16 bases left between them. The germline V gene encodes CDR1 LNHDA and CDR2 SQIVND (reference sequence). The CDR3 has 14 residues. This chain's CDR3 is CASSTGRGALEQYF. The DNA for the CDR3 is TGTGCCAGTAGTACAGGAAGGGGTGCGCTCGAGCAGTACTTC. The full variable domain, its missing parts supplied by reference TRBV19 and TRBJ2-7, is DGGITQSPKYLFRKEGQNVTLSCEQNLNHDAMYWYRQDPGQGLRLIYYSQIVNDFQKGDIAEGYSVSREKKESFPLTVTSAQKNPTAFYLCASSTGRGALEQYFGPGTRLTVT.

The CDR3 sequence: CASSPRQGRDGYTF. CDR3 coding DNA: TGTGCCAGCTCACCACGACAGGGGAGGGATGGCTACACCTTC. V and J are TRBV18 and TRBJ1-2; 8 bases are a match to TRBD1. The V segment lost 1 base and the J segment 6 bases; nucleotides outside the gene matches: 4. CDR3 length: 14 amino acids. CDR1 and CDR2 from the germline V gene are KGHSH and LQKENI.

This chain links TRBV19 with TRBJ1-2, with TRBD1 matching 10 bases. The CDR3 is made up of 14 amino acids. Trimming cost V 3 bases and J 8 bases; bases outside gene matches: 6. Germline V lookup: CDR1 LNHDA, CDR2 SQIVND (reference sequence). The CDR3 loop is CASSITGQGYGYTF. The DNA for the CDR3 is TGTGCCAGTAGTATTACGGGACAGGGGTACGGCTACACCTTC.

The CDR3 here is CASNLAGATDTQYF. In DNA form, the CDR3 reads TGTGCCAGCAACCTAGCGGGAGCCACAGATACGCAGTATTTT. The rearrangement joins TRBV6-5 to TRBJ2-3; 10 positions match TRBD2. This CDR3 has 14 amino acids. The ends lost 7 bases at V and 2 bases at J; junction bases unmatched: 3. Germline V lookup: CDR1 MNHEY, CDR2 SVGAGI.

This clone was observed a single time. This chain links TRBV6-1 with TRBJ1-5; maybe TRBD1 (6 bases). The germline V gene has CDR1 MNHNS and CDR2 SASEGT. Trimming removed 1 base at V and 4 bases at J, with 14 bases between. This CDR3 is 16 amino acids long. As DNA, the CDR3 is TGTGCCAGCAGTGAAGTTTTGGGGGCTTGGAATCAGCCCCAGCATTTT. Translation: CASSEVLGAWNQPQHF.

The chain carries TRBV9 and TRBJ1-4; maybe TRBD1 (5 bases). Germline loops: CDR1 SGDLS, CDR2 YYNGEE. Trimming removed 4 bases from V and 1 base from J, with 11 bases in between. The CDR3 runs to 15 residues. CDR3: CASSPSGLTNEKLFF. CDR3 sequence (DNA): TGTGCCAGCAGCCCCTCAGGGTTAACTAATGAAAAACTGTTTTTT. The entire variable domain, with the rest obtained from reference TRBV9 and TRBJ1-4, is as follows: DSGVTQTPKHLITATGQRVTLRCSPRSGDLSVYWYQQSLDQGLQFLIQYYNGEERAKGNILERFSAQQFPDLHSELNLSSLELGDSALYFCASSPSGLTNEKLFFGSGTQLSVL.

This sequence joins TRBV15 and TRBJ2-1, with 7 bases identical to TRBD2. The germline V gene encodes CDR1 LNHNV and CDR2 YYDKDF (reference sequence). This CDR3 comprises 13 residues. V was clipped by 1 base and J by 9 bases; unmatched bases: 3. DNA of the CDR3: TGTGCCACCAGCAGAGTGGGGGGGACTGAGCAGTTCTTC. Protein product: CATSRVGGTEQFF. Based on the CDR3 plus reference TRBV15 and TRBJ2-1, the full variable domain is DAMVIQNPRYQVTQFGKPVTLSCSQTLNHNVMYWYQQKSSQAPKLLFHYYDKDFNNEADTPDNFQSRRPNTSFCFLDIRSPGLGDTAMYLCATSRVGGTEQFFGPGTRLTVL.